This T cell receptor (beta chain) was observed in a study of yellow fever vaccine responses in identical twins. Regarding the study as a whole: The authors reported partly convergent, partly personalized vaccine responses in identical twins.

In TCRdb, the RT-PCR reads were re-called with MiXCR into one record per CDR3 protein. The sample comprises 4,000 to 5,000 distinct CDR3 sequences, 85% of which are singletons, and 2.1% rests with the top ten. The table lists this clonotype with a count of one. No antigen is known for it. Germline assignment: CDR1 SGHAT and CDR2 FQDESV (reference sequence). There are 14 residues in the CDR3. Trimming removed 1 base from V and 6 bases from J, with 13 bases in between. Sequences were derived from T cells from blood (PBMCs), unsorted or a sorted subset (not recorded which), sampled before or after yellow fever vaccination (not recorded which). The rearrangement links TRBV11-1 to TRBJ2-7, with D possibly being TRBD2 (5 bases). This clonotype was obtained from a woman under 30 who received the yellow fever vaccine. The CDR3 region has the DNA TGTGCCAGCAGCTTAGGAGTAGGAGGCCTCGAGCAGTACTTC. Translation: CASSLGVGGLEQYF.